The 8 T cell receptor beta chains given below trace back to one sample, sequenced in a study of blood T cell repertoires in COVID-19. Sequencing was performed with immunoSEQ multiplex PCR; in TCRdb, only in-frame clones are kept and a portion is missing. The sample lists about 15,000 clones, around 86% occurring once. The sequenced sample was peripheral blood. Receptor source: a man older than 75 with active or convalescent COVID-19.

The chain links TRBV5-1 to TRBJ1-1; TRBD1 might be the D (5 bases). The ends were cut back, 1 base at V and 5 bases at J, with 9 bases in the middle. Germline V gene lookup returns CDR1 SGHRS and CDR2 YFSETQ. This CDR3 is built from 13 residues. This CDR3 reads CASSLSGGTEAFF. The CDR3 nucleotides are TGCGCCAGCAGCTTGTCGGGGGGGACTGAAGCTTTCTTT.

The genes are TRBV5-1 and TRBJ2-1; 9 nucleotides match TRBD1. Germline V gene lookup returns CDR1 SGHRS and CDR2 YFSETQ. Trimming cost V 4 bases and J 5 bases; bases outside gene matches: 4. This CDR3 is built from 14 residues. The DNA of the CDR3 is TGCGCCAGCAGCCCCGGACAGGGGAACAATGAGCAGTTCTTC. This encodes CASSPGQGNNEQFF.

The chain uses TRBV2 and TRBJ2-5, with D perhaps matching TRBD1 (5 bases). CDR1 is SNHLY, CDR2 FYNNEI, per germline. Deletions cut 4 bases from V and 5 bases from J, with 11 bases between. The CDR3 length is 13 residues. The CDR3 is CASSVGQTETQYF. CDR3 nucleotide sequence: TGTGCCAGCAGTGTGGGGCAGACGGAGACCCAGTACTTC.

The V gene is TRBV7-2, the J gene TRBJ2-7; possible D gene TRBD1, 5 bases. The CDR3 contains 15 residues. Germline CDR1 and CDR2: SGHTA and FQGNSA. Trimming removed 5 bases from V and 3 bases from J, with 17 bases in between. This CDR3 reads CASSPRMTERYEQYF. The DNA for the CDR3 is TGTGCCAGCAGCCCACGTATGACAGAACGCTACGAGCAGTACTTC.

This chain links TRBV5-1 with TRBJ1-2; TRBD1 is a possible D gene (6 bases). CDR1 and CDR2 (germline): SGHRS, YFSETQ. With 2 bases removed from V and 2 bases from J, the gap between germline ends came to 13 bases. This CDR3 has 15 amino acids. The CDR3 is CASSFGTRINYGYTF. CDR3 DNA sequence: TGCGCCAGCAGCTTTGGGACACGGATAAACTATGGCTACACCTTC.

The chain carries TRBV19 and TRBJ1-6; 7 bases align to TRBD1. Unmatched junction bases numbered 7, after V lost 4 bases and J lost 4 bases. Germline assignment: CDR1 LNHDA and CDR2 SQIVND (reference sequence). The CDR3 is 16 residues long. CDR3 nucleotides: TGTGCCAGTAGTAGAGGAGGGACAGAATATAATTCACCCCTCCACTTT. Translating gives CASSRGGTEYNSPLHF. The variable domain in full, with the rest retrieved from reference TRBV19 and TRBJ1-6, is DGGITQSPKYLFRKEGQNVTLSCEQNLNHDAMYWYRQDPGQGLRLIYYSQIVNDFQKGDIAEGYSVSREKKESFPLTVTSAQKNPTAFYLCASSRGGTEYNSPLHFGNGTRLTVT.

This clone was picked up one time. The V gene is TRBV25-1, the J gene TRBJ2-3; D uncertain. This CDR3 is built from 14 residues. Germline lookup yields CDR1 MGHDK and CDR2 SYGVNS. The ends were cut back, 4 bases at V and 0 bases at J, with 8 bases in the middle. The chain's CDR3 is CASSGRGSTDTQYF. CDR3 bases: TGTGCCAGCAGTGGACGCGGTAGCACAGATACGCAGTATTTT.

This rearrangement joins TRBV30 to TRBJ2-1; D might be TRBD2 (6 bases). CDR1 and CDR2 from the germline V gene are GTSNPN and SVGIG (reference sequence). The CDR3 sequence is 14 residues long. V was pared by 3 bases and J by 0 bases, with 9 bases between. CDR3 amino acids: CAWRGGVSYNEQFF. DNA of the CDR3: TGTGCCTGGAGGGGCGGGGTCTCCTACAATGAGCAGTTCTTC.